This is a list of T cell receptor beta chains from one sample in a study of PD-L1 blockade in urothelial cancer. Profiled with immunoSEQ multiplex PCR; TCRdb holds only in-frame clones, not every one. The table has some 84,000 clones, about 80% seen once. The specimen was PBMCs, collected around atezolizumab (anti-PD-L1) treatment. These receptors were collected from a man aged 70-80 years with urothelial cancer. CDR3s include the opening cysteine and the closing phenylalanine or tryptophan. Each record gives: CDR3 length, clone size, V gene, J gene, D gene, CDR3 DNA, CDR3 protein. D genes are given only for firm matches. Not every row has a clone size; where given, it reads once, few, many or a size class.

13	few	TRBV10-3	TRBJ1-5	NA	TGTGCCATCAGTGGGGGGCAGCATCAGCCCCAGCATTTT	CAISGGQHQPQHF
17	NA	TRBV2	TRBJ2-5	TRBD2	TGTGCCAGCCGTCGGACTTATCTAGCGGGGAGGAAAGAGACCCAGTACTTC	CASRRTYLAGRKETQYF
15	NA	TRBV7-3	TRBJ2-2	TRBD2	TGTGCCAGCAGCTTGGGCGGGAGGGCCACCGGGGAGCTGTTTTTT	CASSLGGRATGELFF
14	NA	TRBV6-6	TRBJ2-7	NA	TGTGCCAGCAGTTTGGGGGGGGCCGGCTACGAGCAGTACTTC	CASSLGGAGYEQYF
14	NA	TRBV5-6	TRBJ1-2	NA	TGTGCCAGCAGCTTGGATCCTCTGGGGGGTGGCTACACCTTC	CASSLDPLGGGYTF
15	NA	TRBV6-1	TRBJ2-7	TRBD1	TGTGCCAGCAGTGCAAACCCGGGACAGGGGGCTGATCAGTACTTC	CASSANPGQGADQYF
14	NA	TRBV10-3	TRBJ2-7	NA	TGTGCCACCCAGGTGGCGGGGGCTCTCAACGAGCAGTACTTC	CATQVAGALNEQYF
14	NA	TRBV6-5	TRBJ2-3	NA	TGTGCCAGCAGTTGGGGCAGTCTCACAGATACGCAGTATTTT	CASSWGSLTDTQYF
16	NA	TRBV5-4	TRBJ1-1	NA	TGTGCCAGCAGCTTGGATGGAACAGGGTCAAACACTGAAGCTTTCTTT	CASSLDGTGSNTEAFF
13	NA	TRBV29-1	TRBJ1-4	TRBD1	TGCAGCGTGGGACAGGGGGGGAATGAAAAACTGTTTTTT	CSVGQGGNEKLFF
17	NA	TRBV5-1	TRBJ2-3	TRBD2	TGCGCCAGCAGCTTGGACGGACTAGCGGGGTTGGGAGATACGCAGTATTTT	CASSLDGLAGLGDTQYF
15	NA	TRBV10-3	TRBJ2-1	TRBD2	TGTGCCATCAGTGTCTCGGGACTAGAAGCCAATGAGCAGTTCTTC	CAISVSGLEANEQFF
14	NA	TRBV2	TRBJ1-2	TRBD1	TGTGCCAGCAGCGATCGGACAGGGCCCTATGGCTACACCTTC	CASSDRTGPYGYTF
15	once	TRBV5-5	TRBJ1-5	TRBD1	TGTGCCAGCAGCTTGGACCCGGGACAGGGTCAGCCCCAGCATTTT	CASSLDPGQGQPQHF
15	NA	TRBV30	TRBJ2-1	TRBD2	TGTGCCTGGAGCGCCGGACTAGCGGGAGCCTATGAGCAGTTCTTC	CAWSAGLAGAYEQFF
12	few	TRBV7-9	TRBJ1-2	NA	TGTGCCAGCACGACAGGAGGAAATGGCTACACCTTC	CASTTGGNGYTF
12	few	TRBV6-6	TRBJ2-3	TRBD1	TGTGCCAGCAGCGGACAGGGTGGTACGCAGTATTTT	CASSGQGGTQYF
19	NA	TRBV4-3	TRBJ2-1	TRBD2	TGCGCCAGCAGCCCTCTAGCGGGAGGGCCAGAGAGCAGGCACAATGAGCAGTTCTTC	CASSPLAGGPESRHNEQFF
13	NA	TRBV6-5	TRBJ2-3	NA	TGTGCCAGCAGACCCCCGGGACTGGATACGCAGTATTTT	CASRPPGLDTQYF
16	NA	TRBV11-2	TRBJ2-7	TRBD2	TGTGCCAGCAGCTTAGACCGGACTAGCGGAAACTACGAGCAGTACTTC	CASSLDRTSGNYEQYF
14	once	TRBV7-8	TRBJ2-7	NA	TGTGCCAGCAGCTTAGATCCGTTATCCTACGAGCAGTACTTC	CASSLDPLSYEQYF
15	NA	TRBV6-5	TRBJ2-1	TRBD2	TGTGCCAGCAGCCTGGCGGGGGGGGCCGGCAATGAGCAGTTCTTC	CASSLAGGAGNEQFF
15	NA	TRBV5-1	TRBJ2-3	TRBD2	TGCGCCAGCAGCTTAAGCGGGGGGGCCGCAGATACGCAGTATTTT	CASSLSGGAADTQYF
14	NA	TRBV2	TRBJ1-2	TRBD1	TGTGCCAGCAGTGCTACGGACAGGGAAGGTGGCTACACCTTC	CASSATDREGGYTF
14	NA	TRBV5-1	TRBJ2-5	NA	TGCGCCAGCAGCCGCGCCGGGAAACAAGAGACCCAGTACTTC	CASSRAGKQETQYF
13	once	TRBV19	TRBJ2-7	TRBD1	TGTGCCAGTAGTCCGACAGGGTCCTACGAGCAGTACTTC	CASSPTGSYEQYF
17	few	TRBV7-8	TRBJ2-7	TRBD2	TGTGCCAGCAGCTTCCGGACTAGCGGGACAACCACCCACGAGCAGTACTTC	CASSFRTSGTTTHEQYF
15	NA	TRBV5-1	TRBJ2-2	TRBD1	TGCGCCAGCAGGCCGGGACAGGGTCGCACCGGGGAGCTGTTTTTT	CASRPGQGRTGELFF
16	NA	TRBV2	TRBJ2-3	NA	TGTGCCAGCAGTGAAGTCGGGGGATCGAGCACAGATACGCAGTATTTT	CASSEVGGSSTDTQYF
16	NA	TRBV9	TRBJ2-5	TRBD2	TGTGCCAGCAGCGTAGGGACTAGCGGGCGCCAAGAGACCCAGTACTTC	CASSVGTSGRQETQYF
14	NA	TRBV19	TRBJ2-5	NA	TGTGCCAGTAGACCTCGACAGGAGATTGAGACCCAGTACTTC	CASRPRQEIETQYF
13	NA	TRBV5-5	TRBJ2-7	NA	TGTGCCAGCAGCTATGATCCAGTATACGAGCAGTACTTC	CASSYDPVYEQYF
17	NA	TRBV28	TRBJ2-7	TRBD2	TGTGCCAGCAGTTTACCCCCACTAGCGGGAGGTTCCTACGAGCAGTACTTC	CASSLPPLAGGSYEQYF
15	NA	TRBV6-4	TRBJ2-3	TRBD2	TGTGCCAGCAGTGACGGGACTAGCGGGGCAGATACGCAGTATTTT	CASSDGTSGADTQYF
14	NA	TRBV19	TRBJ1-4	NA	TGTGCCAGTAGTATTGCAGGGCTTCGGGAAAAACTGTTTTTT	CASSIAGLREKLFF
14	NA	TRBV7-9	TRBJ1-1	NA	TGTGCCAGCAGCTTGGGGGGGGGAAACACTGAAGCTTTCTTT	CASSLGGGNTEAFF
15	NA	TRBV15	TRBJ1-2	NA	TGTGCCACCAGCAGAGAAAGAACAGGGCTGGCTGGCTACACCTTC	CATSRERTGLAGYTF
14	NA	TRBV19	TRBJ2-5	NA	TGTGCCAGTAGTCCGTCTAGCAGAAAAGAGACCCAGTACTTC	CASSPSSRKETQYF